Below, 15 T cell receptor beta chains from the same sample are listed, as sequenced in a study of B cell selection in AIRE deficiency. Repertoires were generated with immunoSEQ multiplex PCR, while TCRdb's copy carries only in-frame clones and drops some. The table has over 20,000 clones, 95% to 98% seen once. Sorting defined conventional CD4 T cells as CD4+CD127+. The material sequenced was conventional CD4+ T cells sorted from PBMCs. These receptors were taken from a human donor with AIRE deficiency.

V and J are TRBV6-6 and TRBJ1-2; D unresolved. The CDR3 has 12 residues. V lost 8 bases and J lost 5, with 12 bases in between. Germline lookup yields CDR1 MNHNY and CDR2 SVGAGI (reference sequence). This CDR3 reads CASGREAYGYTF. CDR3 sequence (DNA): TGTGCCAGCGGCCGGGAAGCGTATGGCTACACCTTC.

The CDR3 is CASSRGQGRDGWTDTQYF. The CDR3 region has the DNA TGCGCCAGCAGCCGTGGACAGGGTCGGGATGGATGGACAGATACGCAGTATTTT. The chain has TRBV4-1 and TRBJ2-3, with 8 bases that match TRBD1. CDR3 length: 18 amino acids. V lost 4 bases and J lost 3; bases outside the gene matches: 15. Germline V gives CDR1 MGHRA, CDR2 YSYEKL.

CDR3 amino acids: CASSVEMGTPQHF. CDR3 nucleotide sequence: TGTGCCAGCAGCGTAGAAATGGGGACGCCCCAGCATTTT. The chain combines TRBV9 with TRBJ1-5; maybe TRBD1 (5 bases). The CDR3 has 13 residues. Germline CDR1 reads SGDLS; CDR2 reads YYNGEE. V shed 0 bases and J shed 9 bases, with 10 bases lying between them. Full variable domain (outside the CDR3, taken from reference TRBV9 and TRBJ1-5): DSGVTQTPKHLITATGQRVTLRCSPRSGDLSVYWYQQSLDQGLQFLIQYYNGEERAKGNILERFSAQQFPDLHSELNLSSLELGDSALYFCASSVEMGTPQHFGDGTRLSIL.

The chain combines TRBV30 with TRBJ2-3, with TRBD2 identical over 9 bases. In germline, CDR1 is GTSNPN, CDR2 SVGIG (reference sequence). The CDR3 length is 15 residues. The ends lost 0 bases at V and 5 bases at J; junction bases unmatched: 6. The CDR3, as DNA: TGTGCCTGGAGTGTAATTAGCGGGAGTGGAGATACGCAGTATTTT. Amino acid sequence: CAWSVISGSGDTQYF.

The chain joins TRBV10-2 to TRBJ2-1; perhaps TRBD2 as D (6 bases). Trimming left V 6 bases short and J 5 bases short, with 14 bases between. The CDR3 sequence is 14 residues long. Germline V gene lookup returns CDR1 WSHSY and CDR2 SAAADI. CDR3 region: CASRHRTIHNEQFF. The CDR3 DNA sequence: TGCGCCAGCAGGCATAGGACTATTCACAATGAGCAGTTCTTC.

The CDR3 nucleotides read TGTGCCAGCAAAACCGGCATACTCAATGAGCAGTTCTTC. This sequence encodes CASKTGILNEQFF. J is TRBJ2-1 and V is TRBV6-6; no clear D gene. Germline V gives CDR1 MNHNY, CDR2 SVGAGI (reference sequence). This CDR3 has 13 amino acids. Trimming took off 7 bases at V and 6 bases at J, with 13 bases between the two ends.

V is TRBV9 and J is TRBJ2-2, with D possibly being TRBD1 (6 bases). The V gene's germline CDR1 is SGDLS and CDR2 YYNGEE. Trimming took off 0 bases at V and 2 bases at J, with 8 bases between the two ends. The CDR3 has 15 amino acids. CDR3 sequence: CASSVEGHNTGELFF. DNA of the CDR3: TGTGCCAGCAGCGTAGAGGGACATAACACCGGGGAGCTGTTTTTT.

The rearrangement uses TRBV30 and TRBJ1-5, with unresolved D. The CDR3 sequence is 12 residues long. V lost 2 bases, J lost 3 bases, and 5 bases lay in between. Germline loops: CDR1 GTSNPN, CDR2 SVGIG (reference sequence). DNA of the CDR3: TGTGCCTGGAGTTTCCCCAATCAGCCCCAGCATTTT. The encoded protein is CAWSFPNQPQHF. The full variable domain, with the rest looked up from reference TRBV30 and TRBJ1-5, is SQTIHQWPATLVQPVGSPLSLECTVEGTSNPNLYWYRQAAGRGLQLLFYSVGIGQISSEVPQNLSASRPQDRQFILSSKKLLLSDSGFYLCAWSFPNQPQHFGDGTRLSIL.

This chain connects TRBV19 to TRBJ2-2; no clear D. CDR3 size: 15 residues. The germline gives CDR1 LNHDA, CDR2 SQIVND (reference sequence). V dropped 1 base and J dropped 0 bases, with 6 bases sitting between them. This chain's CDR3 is CASSIADTNTGELFF. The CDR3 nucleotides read TGTGCCAGTAGTATAGCAGATACGAACACCGGGGAGCTGTTTTTT. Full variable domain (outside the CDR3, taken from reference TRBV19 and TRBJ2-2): DGGITQSPKYLFRKEGQNVTLSCEQNLNHDAMYWYRQDPGQGLRLIYYSQIVNDFQKGDIAEGYSVSREKKESFPLTVTSAQKNPTAFYLCASSIADTNTGELFFGEGSRLTVL.

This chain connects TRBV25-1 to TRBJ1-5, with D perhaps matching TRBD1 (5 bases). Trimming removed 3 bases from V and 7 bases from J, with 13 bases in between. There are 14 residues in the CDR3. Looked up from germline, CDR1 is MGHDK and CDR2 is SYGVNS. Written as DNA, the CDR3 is TGTGCCAGCAGTGACTATACGGGGCGCCAGCCCCAGCATTTT. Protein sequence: CASSDYTGRQPQHF. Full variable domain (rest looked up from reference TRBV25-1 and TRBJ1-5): EADIYQTPRYLVIGTGKKITLECSQTMGHDKMYWYQQDPGMELHLIHYSYGVNSTEKGDLSSESTVSRIRTEHFPLTLESARPSHTSQYLCASSDYTGRQPQHFGDGTRLSIL.

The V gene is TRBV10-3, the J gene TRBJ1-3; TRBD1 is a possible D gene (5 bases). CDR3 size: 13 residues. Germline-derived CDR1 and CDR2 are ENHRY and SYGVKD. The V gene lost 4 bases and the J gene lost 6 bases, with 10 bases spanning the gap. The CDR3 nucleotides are TGTGCCATCAGTGGAGGGGTAGAAAACACCATATATTTT. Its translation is CAISGGVENTIYF.

The CDR3 nucleotides read TGCGCCAGCAGAAAAGGACTAGCGGGGTCCCGGGAGCAGTTCTTC. As protein: CASRKGLAGSREQFF. This chain connects TRBV5-1 to TRBJ2-1; TRBD2 matches at 12 bases. V shed 5 bases and J 10 bases; nucleotides not matched to a gene: 10. The germline V gene encodes CDR1 SGHRS and CDR2 YFSETQ. This CDR3 is built from 15 residues.

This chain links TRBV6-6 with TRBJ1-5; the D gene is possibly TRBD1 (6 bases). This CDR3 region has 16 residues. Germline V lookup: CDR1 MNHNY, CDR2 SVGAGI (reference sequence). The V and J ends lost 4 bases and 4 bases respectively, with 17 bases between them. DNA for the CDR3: TGTGCCAGCAGTTCGGGCAGGGGTTGGGATAATCAGCCCCAGCATTTT. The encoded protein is CASSSGRGWDNQPQHF.

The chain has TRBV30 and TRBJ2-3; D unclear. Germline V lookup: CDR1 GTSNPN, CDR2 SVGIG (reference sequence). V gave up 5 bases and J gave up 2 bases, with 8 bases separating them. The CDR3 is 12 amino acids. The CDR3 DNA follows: TGTGCCTGGGCCAAAAACACAGATACGCAGTATTTT. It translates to CAWAKNTDTQYF.

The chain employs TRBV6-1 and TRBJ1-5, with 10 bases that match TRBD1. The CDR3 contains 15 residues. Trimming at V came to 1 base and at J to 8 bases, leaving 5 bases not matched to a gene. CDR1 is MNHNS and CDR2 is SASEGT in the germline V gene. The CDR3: CASSEGQGAFEPQHF. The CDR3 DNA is TGTGCCAGCAGTGAAGGACAGGGGGCGTTTGAGCCCCAGCATTTT.